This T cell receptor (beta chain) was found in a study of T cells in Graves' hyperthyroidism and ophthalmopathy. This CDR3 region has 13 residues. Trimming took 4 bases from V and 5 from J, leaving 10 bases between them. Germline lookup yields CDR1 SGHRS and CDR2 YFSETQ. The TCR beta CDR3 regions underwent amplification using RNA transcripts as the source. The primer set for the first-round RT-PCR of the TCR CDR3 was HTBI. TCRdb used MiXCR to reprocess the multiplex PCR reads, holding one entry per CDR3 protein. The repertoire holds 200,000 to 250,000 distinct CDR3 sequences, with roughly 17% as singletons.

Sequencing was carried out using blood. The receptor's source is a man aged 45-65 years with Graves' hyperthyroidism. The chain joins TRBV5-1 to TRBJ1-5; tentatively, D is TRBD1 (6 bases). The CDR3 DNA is TGCGCCAGCAGCGTAAACAGGGATCAGCCCCAGCATTTT. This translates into CASSVNRDQPQHF. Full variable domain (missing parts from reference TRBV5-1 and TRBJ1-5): KAGVTQTPRYLIKTRGQQVTLSCSPISGHRSVSWYQQTPGQGLQFLFEYFSETQRNKGNFPGRFSGRQFSNSRSEMNVSTLELGDSALYLCASSVNRDQPQHFGDGTRLSIL.